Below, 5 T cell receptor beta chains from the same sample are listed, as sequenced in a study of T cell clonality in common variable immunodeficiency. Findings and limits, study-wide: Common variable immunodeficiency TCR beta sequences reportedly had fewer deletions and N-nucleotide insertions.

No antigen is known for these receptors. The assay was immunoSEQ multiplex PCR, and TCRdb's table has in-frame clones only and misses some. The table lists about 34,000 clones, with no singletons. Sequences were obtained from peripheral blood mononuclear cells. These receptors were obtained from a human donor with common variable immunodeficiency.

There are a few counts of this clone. CDR3 region: CASSSGTGTSYEQYF. The part of the CDR3 DNA that was read is TGTGCCAGCAGCTCAGGGACCGGGACTAGTTACGAG. The chain employs TRBV11-2 and TRBJ2-7; TRBD2 aligns across 8 bases. The CDR3 extends 3 residues past the end of the read, so its final part is completed from the germline J gene. The CDR3 extends over 15 amino acids. CDR1 and CDR2 (germline): SGHAT, FQNNGV. V trimming: 4 bases; J trimming: 4 bases; junction bases outside the gene matches: 9. The whole variable domain, filled in from reference TRBV11-2 and TRBJ2-7, reads EAGVAQSPRYKIIEKRQSVAFWCNPISGHATLYWYQQILGQGPKLLIQFQNNGVVDDSQLPKDRFSAERLKGVDSTLKIQPAKLEDSAVYLCASSSGTGTSYEQYFGPGTRLTVT.

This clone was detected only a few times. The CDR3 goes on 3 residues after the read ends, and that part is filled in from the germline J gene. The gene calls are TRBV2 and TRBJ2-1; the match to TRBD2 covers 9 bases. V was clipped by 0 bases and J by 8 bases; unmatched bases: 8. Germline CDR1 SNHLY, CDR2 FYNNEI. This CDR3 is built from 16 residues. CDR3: CASSEAGGRAIDEQFF. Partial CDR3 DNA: TGTGCCAGCAGTGAAGCGGGCGGGAGGGCCATCGATGAG.

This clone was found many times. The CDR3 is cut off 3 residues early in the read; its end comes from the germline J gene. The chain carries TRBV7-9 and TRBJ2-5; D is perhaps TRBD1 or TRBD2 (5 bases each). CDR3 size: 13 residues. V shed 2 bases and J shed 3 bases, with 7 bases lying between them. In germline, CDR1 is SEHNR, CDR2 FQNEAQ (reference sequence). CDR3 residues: CASSLRGEETQYF. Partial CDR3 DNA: TGTGCCAGCAGCTTAAGAGGGGAAGAGACC.

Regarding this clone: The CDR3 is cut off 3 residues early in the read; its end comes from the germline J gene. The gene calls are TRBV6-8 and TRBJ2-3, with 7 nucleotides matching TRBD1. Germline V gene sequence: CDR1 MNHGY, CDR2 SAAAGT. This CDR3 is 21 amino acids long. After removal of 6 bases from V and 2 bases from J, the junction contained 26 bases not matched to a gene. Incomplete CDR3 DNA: TGTGCCAGCAGCGAGCCGCTCCTACCGGGACAGACCCCATATCTCACAGATACG. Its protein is CASSEPLLPGQTPYLTDT. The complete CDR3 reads CASSEPLLPGQTPYLTDTQYF.

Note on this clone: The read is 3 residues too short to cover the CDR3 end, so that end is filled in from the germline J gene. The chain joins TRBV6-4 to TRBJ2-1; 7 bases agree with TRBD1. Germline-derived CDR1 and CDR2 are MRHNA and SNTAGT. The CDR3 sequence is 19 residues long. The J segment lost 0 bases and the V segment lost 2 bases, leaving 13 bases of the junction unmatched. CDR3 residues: CASSDRTGPTRSSYNEQFF. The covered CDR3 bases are TGTGCCAGCAGTGACCGGACAGGTCCAACCCGAAGCTCCTACAATGAG.